This T cell receptor (beta chain) was recorded in a study of regulatory T cells in long-lasting Graves disease. Study in general: Antithyroid drug exposure in newly diagnosed Graves' patients had lasted under 3 months. Broader study findings: Favoring TRBV28, TRBJ1-2 and TRBJ2-5 was a feature seen in persistent disease.

V lost 10 bases and J lost 1; bases outside the gene matches: 14. The CDR3 has 16 residues. Germline assignment: CDR1 MNHEY and CDR2 SMNVEV (reference sequence). The TCR beta library used iRepertoire HTBI primers with Arm-PCR amplification of CDR3. TCRdb independently ran MiXCR on the multiplex PCR reads; one entry per CDR3 protein. Altogether 200,000 to 300,000 distinct CDR3 sequences are present, 20% to 25% being singletons, with the ten largest covering approximately 14%. As for time point: newly diagnosed GD, antithyroid drugs for less than 3 months. RNA extracted from PBMCs served as the sequencing template. American Thyroid Association guidelines were used to diagnose Graves' disease. This clonotype has more than one count but fewer than ten. Its specificity is unknown.

This chain joins TRBV27 and TRBJ1-2; 8 positions match TRBD1. This clonotype was obtained from a female donor with Graves disease. The sample was peripheral blood mononuclear cells (PBMCs), taken at new diagnosis, from a patient treated with antithyroid drugs. The CDR3 spells CATRKLDRGGNYGYTF. Written as DNA, the CDR3 is TGTGCCACCAGGAAACTTGACAGGGGCGGTAACTATGGCTACACCTTC.